This T cell receptor (beta chain) stems from a study of human CD8 memory T cell subsets. Libraries of TCR beta chains were produced by 5' RACE (UMI-labeled). TCRdb derives one entry per CDR3 protein from the 5' RACE reads, leaving out DNA. Here the sample table reports about 10,000 distinct CDR3 sequences. Progenitor exhausted-like CD8+ memory cells (TPEX) were CCR7+ PD-1+ TIGIT+. This clonotype was obtained from a human donor in good health. The specimen was CD8+ T cells from PBMCs.

CDR3: CASSEMGHEQYF. The gene calls are TRBV2 and TRBJ2-7. Looked up from germline, CDR1 is SNHLY and CDR2 is FYNNEI. The CDR3 is 12 amino acids.